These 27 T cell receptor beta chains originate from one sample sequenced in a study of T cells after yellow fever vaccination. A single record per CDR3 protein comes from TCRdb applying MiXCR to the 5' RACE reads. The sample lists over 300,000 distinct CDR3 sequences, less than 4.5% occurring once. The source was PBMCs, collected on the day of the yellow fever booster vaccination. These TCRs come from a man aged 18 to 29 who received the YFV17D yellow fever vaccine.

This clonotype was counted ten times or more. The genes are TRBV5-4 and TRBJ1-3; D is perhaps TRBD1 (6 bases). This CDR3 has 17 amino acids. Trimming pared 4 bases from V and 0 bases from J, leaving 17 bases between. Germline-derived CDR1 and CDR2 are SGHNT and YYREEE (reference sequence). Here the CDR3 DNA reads TGTGCCAGCAGCCAAGGGGGGTTATTAGACTCTGGAAACACCATATATTTT. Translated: CASSQGGLLDSGNTIYF.

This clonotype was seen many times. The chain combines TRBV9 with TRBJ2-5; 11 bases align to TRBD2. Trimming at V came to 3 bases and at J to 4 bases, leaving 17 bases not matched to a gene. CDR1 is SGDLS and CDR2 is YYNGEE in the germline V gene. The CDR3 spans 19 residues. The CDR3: CASSENQPSGGKFRETQYF. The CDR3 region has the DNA TGTGCCAGCAGCGAGAACCAACCTAGCGGGGGGAAGTTTCGAGAGACCCAGTACTTC.

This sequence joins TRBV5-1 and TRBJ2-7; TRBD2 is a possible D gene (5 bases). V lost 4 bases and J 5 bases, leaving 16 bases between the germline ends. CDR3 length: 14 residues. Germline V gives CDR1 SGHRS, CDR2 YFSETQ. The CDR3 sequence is CASSGTGFTHEQYF. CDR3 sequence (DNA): TGCGCCAGCAGCGGCACGGGGTTCACCCACGAGCAGTACTTC.

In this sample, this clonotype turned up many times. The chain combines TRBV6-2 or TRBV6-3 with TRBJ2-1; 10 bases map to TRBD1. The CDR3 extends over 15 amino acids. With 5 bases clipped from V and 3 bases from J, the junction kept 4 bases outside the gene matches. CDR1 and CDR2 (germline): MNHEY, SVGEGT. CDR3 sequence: CASSAGQGNYNEQFF. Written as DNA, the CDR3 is TGTGCCAGCAGTGCGGGACAGGGGAACTACAATGAGCAGTTCTTC.

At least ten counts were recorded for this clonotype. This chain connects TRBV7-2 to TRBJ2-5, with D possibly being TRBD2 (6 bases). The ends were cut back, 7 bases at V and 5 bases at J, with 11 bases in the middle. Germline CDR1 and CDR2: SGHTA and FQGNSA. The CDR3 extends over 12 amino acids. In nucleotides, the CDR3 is TGTGCCAGCACCACGGCGGGGGAGACCCAGTACTTC. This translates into CASTTAGETQYF.

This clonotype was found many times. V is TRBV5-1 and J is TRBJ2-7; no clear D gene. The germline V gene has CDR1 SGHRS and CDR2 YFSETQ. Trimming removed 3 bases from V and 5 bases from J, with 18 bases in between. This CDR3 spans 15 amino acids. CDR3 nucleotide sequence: TGCGCCAGCAGCTATGTATCCGGGCCTGGGAACGAGCAGTACGTC. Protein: CASSYVSGPGNEQYV.

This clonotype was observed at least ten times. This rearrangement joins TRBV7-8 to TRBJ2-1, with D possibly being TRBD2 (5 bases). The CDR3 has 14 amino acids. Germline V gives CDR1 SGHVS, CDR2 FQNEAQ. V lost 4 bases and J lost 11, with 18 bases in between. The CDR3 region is CASSSRWERGKQFF. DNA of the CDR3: TGTGCCAGCAGCTCAAGATGGGAGCGAGGGAAGCAGTTCTTC.

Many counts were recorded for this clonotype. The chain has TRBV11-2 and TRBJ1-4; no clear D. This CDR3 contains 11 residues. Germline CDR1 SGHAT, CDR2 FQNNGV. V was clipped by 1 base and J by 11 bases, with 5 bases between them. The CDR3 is CASSLGRKLFF. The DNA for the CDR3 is TGTGCCAGCAGCTTAGGCAGGAAACTGTTTTTT.

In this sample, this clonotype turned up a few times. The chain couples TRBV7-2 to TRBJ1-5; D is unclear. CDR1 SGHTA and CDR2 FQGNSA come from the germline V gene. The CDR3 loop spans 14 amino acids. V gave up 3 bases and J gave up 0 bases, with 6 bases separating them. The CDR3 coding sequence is TGTGCCAGCAGCTTTGGTAATAGCAATCAGCCCCAGCATTTT. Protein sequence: CASSFGNSNQPQHF. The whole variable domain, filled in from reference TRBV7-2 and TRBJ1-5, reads GAGVSQSPSNKVTEKGKDVELRCDPISGHTALYWYRQSLGQGLEFLIYFQGNSAPDKSGLPSDRFSAERTGGSVSTLTIQRTQQEDSAVYLCASSFGNSNQPQHFGDGTRLSIL.

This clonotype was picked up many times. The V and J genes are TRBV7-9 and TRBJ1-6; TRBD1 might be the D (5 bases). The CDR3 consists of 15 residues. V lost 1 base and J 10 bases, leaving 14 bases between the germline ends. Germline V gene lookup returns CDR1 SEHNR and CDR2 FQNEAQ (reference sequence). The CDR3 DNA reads TGTGCCAGCAGCTTAGGAAGGGCGAGGGGATCACCCCTCCACTTT. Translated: CASSLGRARGSPLHF.

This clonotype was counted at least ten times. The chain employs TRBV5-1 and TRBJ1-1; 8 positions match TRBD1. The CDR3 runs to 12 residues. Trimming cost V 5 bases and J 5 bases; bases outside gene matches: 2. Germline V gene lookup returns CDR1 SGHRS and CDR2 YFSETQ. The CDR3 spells CASRTGETEAFF. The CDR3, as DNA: TGCGCCAGCAGGACAGGGGAAACTGAAGCTTTCTTT.

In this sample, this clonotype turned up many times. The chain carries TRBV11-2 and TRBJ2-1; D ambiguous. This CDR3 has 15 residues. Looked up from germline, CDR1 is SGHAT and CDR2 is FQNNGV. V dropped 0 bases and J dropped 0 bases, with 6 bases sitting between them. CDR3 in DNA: TGTGCCAGCAGCTTAGAGGCAACCTCCTACAATGAGCAGTTCTTC. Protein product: CASSLEATSYNEQFF.

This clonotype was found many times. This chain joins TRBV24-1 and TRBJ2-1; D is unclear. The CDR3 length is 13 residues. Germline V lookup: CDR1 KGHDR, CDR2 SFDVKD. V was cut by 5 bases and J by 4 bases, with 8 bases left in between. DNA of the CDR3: TGTGCCACCAGTGCAGGCTTGTACAATGAGCAGTTCTTC. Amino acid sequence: CATSAGLYNEQFF.

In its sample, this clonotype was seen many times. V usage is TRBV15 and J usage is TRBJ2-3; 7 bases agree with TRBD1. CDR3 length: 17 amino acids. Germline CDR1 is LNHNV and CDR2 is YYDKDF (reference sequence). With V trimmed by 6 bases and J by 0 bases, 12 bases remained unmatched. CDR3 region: CATSPTGPTTSTDTQYF. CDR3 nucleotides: TGTGCCACCAGTCCGACAGGGCCAACCACTAGCACAGATACGCAGTATTTT.

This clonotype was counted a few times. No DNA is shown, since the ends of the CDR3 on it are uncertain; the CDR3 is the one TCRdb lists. The chain's CDR3 is CASSTSDRSMNYGYTF. This chain joins TRBV27 and TRBJ1-2; the table's D call of TRBD1 was not tested on the DNA. Inclusive of both ends, the CDR3 amounts to 16 amino acids. Germline CDR1 and CDR2: MNHEY and SMNVEV (reference sequence).

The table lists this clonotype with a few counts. CDR3 residues: CATSRDGVGENIQYF. CDR3 bases: TGTGCCACCAGCAGAGATGGGGTGGGTGAAAACATTCAGTACTTC. The chain uses TRBV15 and TRBJ2-4; D gene ambiguous. Germline lookup yields CDR1 LNHNV and CDR2 YYDKDF (reference sequence). CDR3 size: 15 residues. V lost 0 bases to trimming and J lost 5 bases, with 11 bases between them.

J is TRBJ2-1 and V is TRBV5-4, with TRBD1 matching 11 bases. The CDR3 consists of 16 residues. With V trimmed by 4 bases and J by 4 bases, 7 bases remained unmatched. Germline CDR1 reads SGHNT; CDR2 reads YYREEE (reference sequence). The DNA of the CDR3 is TGTGCCAGCAGCGAGGGACAGGGGGTAGGTTACAATGAGCAGTTCTTC. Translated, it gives CASSEGQGVGYNEQFF.

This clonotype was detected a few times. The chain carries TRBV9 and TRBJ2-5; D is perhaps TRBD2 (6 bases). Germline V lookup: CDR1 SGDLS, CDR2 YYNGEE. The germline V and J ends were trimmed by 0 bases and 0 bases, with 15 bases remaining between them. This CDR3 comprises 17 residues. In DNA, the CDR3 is TGTGCCAGCAGCGTAGTTAGTAGCGGCGTGTACCAAGAGACCCAGTACTTC. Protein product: CASSVVSSGVYQETQYF.

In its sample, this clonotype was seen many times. The CDR3 reads CASSQVNEQFF. The CDR3 DNA follows: TGTGCCAGCAGCCAAGTGAATGAGCAGTTCTTC. The chain recombines TRBV4-2 with TRBJ2-1; no firm D call. Per germline, CDR1 LGHNA and CDR2 YNFKEQ. V shed 1 base and J shed 7 bases, with 2 bases lying between them. The length of the CDR3 is 11 residues.

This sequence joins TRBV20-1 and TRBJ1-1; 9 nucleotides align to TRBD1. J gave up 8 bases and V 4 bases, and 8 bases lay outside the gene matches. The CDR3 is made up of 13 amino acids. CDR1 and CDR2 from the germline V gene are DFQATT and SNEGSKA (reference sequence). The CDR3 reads CSAKSPGTGEAFF. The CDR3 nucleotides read TGCAGTGCTAAATCACCCGGGACAGGGGAAGCTTTCTTT.

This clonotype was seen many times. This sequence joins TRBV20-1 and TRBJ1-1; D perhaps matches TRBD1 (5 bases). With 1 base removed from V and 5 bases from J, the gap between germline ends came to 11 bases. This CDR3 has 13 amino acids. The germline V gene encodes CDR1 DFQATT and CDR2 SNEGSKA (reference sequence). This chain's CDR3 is CSARVLGGTEAFF. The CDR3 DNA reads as TGCAGTGCTAGAGTGCTGGGGGGAACTGAAGCTTTCTTT.

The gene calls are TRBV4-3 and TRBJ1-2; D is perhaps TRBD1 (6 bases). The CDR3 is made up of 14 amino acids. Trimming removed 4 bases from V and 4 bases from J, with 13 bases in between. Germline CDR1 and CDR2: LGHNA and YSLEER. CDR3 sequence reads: CASSPATGIYGYTF. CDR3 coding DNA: TGCGCCAGCAGCCCCGCGACAGGAATCTATGGCTACACCTTC.

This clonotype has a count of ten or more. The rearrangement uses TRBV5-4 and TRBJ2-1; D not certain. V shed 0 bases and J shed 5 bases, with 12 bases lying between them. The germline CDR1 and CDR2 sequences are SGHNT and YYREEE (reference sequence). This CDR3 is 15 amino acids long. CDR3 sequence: CASSLGAVRDNEQFF. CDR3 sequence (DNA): TGTGCCAGCAGCTTGGGGGCGGTACGTGACAATGAGCAGTTCTTC.

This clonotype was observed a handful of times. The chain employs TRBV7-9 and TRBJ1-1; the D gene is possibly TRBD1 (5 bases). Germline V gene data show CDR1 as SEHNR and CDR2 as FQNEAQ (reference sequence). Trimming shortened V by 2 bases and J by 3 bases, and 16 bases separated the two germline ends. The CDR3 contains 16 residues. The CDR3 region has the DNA TGTGCCAGCAGCTTAACCGGGACGGGAGTGGACACTGAAGCTTTCTTT. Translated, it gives CASSLTGTGVDTEAFF.

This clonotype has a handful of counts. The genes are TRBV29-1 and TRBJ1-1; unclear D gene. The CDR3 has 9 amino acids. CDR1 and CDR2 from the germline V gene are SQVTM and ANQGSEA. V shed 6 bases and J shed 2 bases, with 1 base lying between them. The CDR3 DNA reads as TGCAGCGTAAACACTGAAGCTTTCTTT. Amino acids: CSVNTEAFF.

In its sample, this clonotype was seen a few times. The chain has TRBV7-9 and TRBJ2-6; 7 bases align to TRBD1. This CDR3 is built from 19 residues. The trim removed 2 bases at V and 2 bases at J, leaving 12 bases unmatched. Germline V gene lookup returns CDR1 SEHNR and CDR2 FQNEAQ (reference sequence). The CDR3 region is CASSLSPAGGIPGANVLTF. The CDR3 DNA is TGTGCCAGCAGCTTATCCCCGGCAGGGGGTATCCCTGGGGCCAACGTCCTGACTTTC.

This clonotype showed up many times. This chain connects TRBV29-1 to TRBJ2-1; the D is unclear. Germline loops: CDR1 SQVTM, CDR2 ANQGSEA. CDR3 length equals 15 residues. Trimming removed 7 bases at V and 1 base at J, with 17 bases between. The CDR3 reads CSAERDQLSYNEQFF. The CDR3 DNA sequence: TGCAGCGCCGAACGAGACCAATTGTCCTACAATGAGCAGTTCTTC.